What follows are 22 T cell receptor beta chains derived from one specimen sequenced in a study of esophageal squamous cell carcinoma under preoperative chemotherapy. TCRdb called the PCR reads again in MiXCR, with one record for every CDR3 protein. The sample includes under 20,000 distinct CDR3 sequences, 46% of them seen just once. Stated time point: after preoperative PTX-NDP chemotherapy. The sample was taken from a patient given preoperative chemotherapy. These receptors originate from a human donor with esophageal squamous cell carcinoma. The donor label of this sample is uncertain.

The V gene is TRBV6-1, the J gene TRBJ1-5; D unresolved. This CDR3 contains 12 residues. Trimming left V 0 bases short and J 7 bases short, with 4 bases between. The V gene's germline CDR1 is MNHNS and CDR2 SASEGT. CDR3 DNA: TGTGCCAGCAGTGAAGCAGGGCAGCCCCAGCATTTT. Protein: CASSEAGQPQHF.

This chain joins TRBV5-6 and TRBJ2-1; no clear D. The DNA end lines up better with TRBJ2-7; the J call may be wrong. The CDR3 has 15 residues. In germline, CDR1 is SGHDT, CDR2 YYEEEE. The CDR3 DNA sequence: TGTGCCAGCAGCTTTGAGAGGACGTCCTACAATGAGCAGTACTTC. Its protein is CASSFERTSYNEQYF.

This clonotype was seen a few times. The rearrangement links TRBV20-1 to TRBJ2-4; 7 bases align to TRBD2. Germline values: CDR1 DFQATT, CDR2 SNEGSKA (reference sequence). The CDR3 loop spans 14 amino acids. The ends lost 2 bases at V and 13 bases at J; junction bases unmatched: 14. The CDR3 DNA reads as TGCAGTGCTAGAATGGGGACGGGCGCGGGAGAGCAGTACTTC. Translated: CSARMGTGAGEQYF.

A note on this clonotype: One junction end does not reproduce the germline sequence, and a read error may be involved. This rearrangement joins TRBV7-8 to TRBJ2-3, with D possibly matching TRBD1 (5 bases). The DNA matches TRBJ2-7 better at its end, which makes the J call doubtful. The CDR3 runs 14 residues. The germline CDR1 and CDR2 sequences are SGHVS and FQNEAQ. CDR3 bases: TGCCCCAGCAGGGCTTTGAGTGCCAAAGATACGCAGTACTTC. Its translation is CPSRALSAKDTQYF.

The sample holds a few counts of this clonotype. The CDR3 bases are TGTGCCAGCAGACCCGGGACAGGCCTGTACGAGCAGTACTTC. It yields the protein CASRPGTGLYEQYF. This sequence joins TRBV6-1 and TRBJ2-7; TRBD1 matches at 8 bases. CDR1 and CDR2 (germline): MNHNS, SASEGT. This CDR3 spans 14 amino acids. The J segment lost 4 bases and the V segment lost 6 bases, leaving 8 bases of the junction unmatched.

This clonotype is deemed large. This chain links TRBV7-2 with TRBJ2-7; unclear D gene. The CDR3 loop spans 15 amino acids. V gave up 1 base and J gave up 5 bases, with 15 bases separating them. The germline V gene has CDR1 SGHTA and CDR2 FQGNSA. CDR3 in amino acids: CASSLDPGFGNEQYF. The CDR3 region has the DNA TGTGCCAGCAGCTTAGATCCCGGGTTCGGTAACGAGCAGTACTTC.

The V call is TRBV7-2, the J call TRBJ2-7, with D maybe TRBD2 (5 bases). V was cut by 4 bases and J by 4 bases, with 20 bases left in between. Germline V gene data show CDR1 as SGHTA and CDR2 as FQGNSA. The CDR3 is 16 amino acids. CDR3 DNA: TGTGCCAGCAGCTACTTAGGGATGAGGGTTTCATACGAGCAGTACTTC. Translation gives CASSYLGMRVSYEQYF.

The chain has TRBV7-3 and TRBJ2-3; 7 nucleotides agree with TRBD2. TRBJ2-5 matches the DNA end more closely, so the J call is doubtful. The germline CDR1 and CDR2 sequences are SGHTA and FQGTGA. The CDR3 extends over 14 amino acids. The CDR3 region is CAGSGPGEGSPQYF. DNA for the CDR3: TGTGCGGGCAGCGGCCCCGGGGAGGGATCCCCCCAGTACTTC.

This clonotype ranks as medium-sized. The chain joins TRBV7-6 to TRBJ2-1; TRBD1 matches at 12 bases. Losses at the gene ends were 9 bases for V and 0 bases for J; bases not matched to a gene: 12. This CDR3 region has 18 residues. CDR1 and CDR2 from the germline V gene are SGHVS and FNYEAQ. The CDR3 loop is CASSPGQGAGRSYNEQFF. The CDR3 DNA is TGTGCCAGTTCACCGGGACAGGGGGCTGGTCGCTCCTACAATGAGCAGTTCTTC. The full variable domain, completed using reference TRBV7-6 and TRBJ2-1, is GAGVSQSPRYKVTKRGQDVALRCDPISGHVSLYWYRQALGQGPEFLTYFNYEAQQDKSGLPNDRFSAERPEGSISTLTIQRTEQRDSAMYRCASSPGQGAGRSYNEQFFGPGTRLTVL.

The chain joins TRBV7-3 to TRBJ2-3; perhaps TRBD1 as D (5 bases). Trimming removed 3 bases at V and 1 base at J, with 17 bases between. The length of the CDR3 is 17 residues. Germline V CDR1 and CDR2: SGHTA, FQGTGA. CDR3: CASSLRPKGQGTDTQYF. DNA of the CDR3: TGTGCCAGCAGCTTGAGGCCCAAGGGGCAGGGCACAGATACGCAGTATTTT.

The count of this clonotype is one. A read error may account for a junction end that differs from germline. CDR3: CARSPTGDTETQHF. CDR3 sequence (DNA): TGTGCCCGCAGCCCTACCGGGGACACAGAGACCCAGCACTTC. The rearrangement joins TRBV7-2 to TRBJ2-5, with a tentative D call TRBD1 (6 bases). CDR3 length equals 14 residues. The germline CDR1 and CDR2 sequences are SGHTA and FQGNSA.

This clonotype was found many times. This chain links TRBV11-3 with TRBJ2-2, with D hard to call. The CDR3 is made up of 15 amino acids. Trimming took off 5 bases at V and 0 bases at J, with 10 bases between the two ends. Germline loops: CDR1 SGHNT, CDR2 YENEEA. CDR3 residues: CASSPRPPNTGELFF. The DNA of the CDR3 is TGTGCCAGCAGCCCCAGGCCGCCGAACACCGGGGAGCTGTTTTTT.

This chain joins TRBV25-1 and TRBJ2-1; 11 nucleotides line up with TRBD2. Judging by the DNA end, TRBJ2-5 fits better; the J call may be wrong. The CDR3 runs to 14 residues. Germline-derived CDR1 and CDR2 are MGHDK and SYGVNS. The CDR3 here is CASSTSGSQETQYF. Here the CDR3 DNA reads TGTGCCAGCAGTACTAGCGGGAGCCAAGAGACCCAGTACTTC.

This clonotype appeared many times. The V call is TRBV7-2, the J call TRBJ2-7; 7 nucleotides agree with TRBD2. Trimming took 10 bases from V and 1 from J; bases not matched to a gene: 10. CDR1 and CDR2 (germline): SGHTA, FQGNSA. The CDR3 totals 14 residues. DNA for the CDR3: TGTGCCACCGATTGGGCGGGGGTTTCCTACGAGCAGTACTTC. Amino acid sequence: CATDWAGVSYEQYF.

This clonotype was counted ten times or more. The V and J genes are TRBV7-6 and TRBJ1-1; 7 nucleotides align to TRBD1. The CDR3 has 19 residues. The germline V gene encodes CDR1 SGHVS and CDR2 FNYEAQ. V shed 1 base and J 5 bases; nucleotides not matched to a gene: 19. The CDR3 DNA sequence: TGTGCCAGCAGCTTAGTGGCAGGTTCAGGGGGTGTGTCCGGGACTGAAGCTTTCTTT. Translating it yields CASSLVAGSGGVSGTEAFF.

Turning to this clonotype: One end of the junction fails to match germline, which may point to a read error. The chain combines TRBV7-8 with TRBJ2-5; TRBD2 might be the D (5 bases). Germline loops: CDR1 SGHVS, CDR2 FQNEAQ. This CDR3 is built from 14 residues. CDR3 in amino acids: CASSSTSRAEAQSF. The CDR3 nucleotides are TGTGCCAGCAGCTCGACTTCGAGGGCCGAGGCCCAGTCTTTC.

The chain employs TRBV12-3 or TRBV12-4 and TRBJ2-2, with D unresolved. Trimming took off 2 bases at V and 7 bases at J, with 11 bases between the two ends. This CDR3 contains 14 residues. CDR3 in amino acids: CASSLSSRHGELFF. Written as DNA, the CDR3 is TGTGCCAGCAGTTTAAGCTCCAGGCACGGGGAGCTGTTTTTT.

This clonotype occurred a few times. The V gene is TRBV7-2, the J gene TRBJ2-3; D is ambiguous. CDR3 length: 14 amino acids. Looked up from germline, CDR1 is SGHTA and CDR2 is FQGNSA. Trimming took off 5 bases at V and 4 bases at J, with 13 bases between the two ends. The CDR3 region is CASSPGVVADTQYF. The CDR3, as DNA: TGTGCCAGCAGCCCCGGTGTAGTGGCAGATACGCAGTATTTT.

Details on this clonotype: At one boundary the junction diverges from the germline segment, which might be a read error. This chain links TRBV12-3 or TRBV12-4 with TRBJ2-3, with 7 bases fitting TRBD2. There are 14 residues in the CDR3. The CDR3 region is CASSLAAGADTQYF. CDR3 in DNA: TGTGCCAGCAGTCTAGCTGCGGGAGCAGATACGCAGTATTTT.

In its sample, this clonotype is large. The chain couples TRBV7-9 to TRBJ2-1; perhaps TRBD1 as D (6 bases). CDR1 and CDR2 from the germline V gene are SEHNR and FQNEAQ (reference sequence). V shed 4 bases and J shed 7 bases, with 14 bases lying between them. The CDR3 length is 14 residues. This CDR3 is CASSYPRDINEQFF. CDR3 nucleotide sequence: TGTGCCAGCAGCTACCCCCGGGACATAAATGAGCAGTTCTTC.

A few counts support this clonotype. This sequence joins TRBV7-2 and TRBJ2-1, with 7 positions matching TRBD2. The end of the DNA is better explained by TRBJ2-7, so the J call may be wrong. CDR1 is SGHTA, CDR2 FQGNSA, per germline. The CDR3 is made up of 15 amino acids. As DNA, the CDR3 is TGTGCCAGCAGTACCCTAGCGGTCTCCTACAATGAGCAGTACTTC. The encoded protein is CASSTLAVSYNEQYF.

This clonotype was counted at least ten times. The chain is built from TRBV7-8 and TRBJ2-7; 11 bases agree with TRBD1. The junction had 7 bases not matched to a gene; V was cut back by 5 bases and J by 1 base. This CDR3 comprises 16 residues. Germline lookup yields CDR1 SGHVS and CDR2 FQNEAQ. The CDR3 nucleotides are TGTGCCAGCAGCCGGAACCGGGACAGGGGGTCCTACGAGCAGTACTTC. Its protein is CASSRNRDRGSYEQYF. Using reference TRBV7-8 and TRBJ2-7 for the parts outside the CDR3, the full variable domain is GAGVSQSPRYKVAKRGQDVALRCDPISGHVSLFWYQQALGQGPEFLTYFQNEAQLDKSGLPSDRFFAERPEGSVSTLKIQRTQQEDSAVYLCASSRNRDRGSYEQYFGPGTRLTVT.